The 19 T cell receptor beta chains listed next were all sequenced from one sample in a study of identical twins' blood T cells (dated by TCRdb to 2012 to 2015). The library relied on 5' RACE. Sequencing used an Illumina Genome Analyzer IIx. TCRdb took the public reads, trimmed them with fastp at Q25, ran MiXCR for clone calling and kept in-frame beta chains. Duplicate CDR3 protein sequences are folded into a single record with the most common DNA and genes. The sample has fewer than 450,000 distinct CDR3 sequences on record, 28% of them singletons. Clones ranked in the top ten supply about 6.1% of the sample. Sequencing input: PBMCs. These receptors originate from a woman aged 18 to 55 in good health.

V and J are TRBV7-9 and TRBJ1-3, with TRBD1 matching over 8 bases. The ends lost 6 bases at V and 2 bases at J; junction bases unmatched: 9. Germline CDR1 SEHNR, CDR2 FQNEAQ (reference sequence). The CDR3 sequence is 16 residues long. This chain's CDR3 is CASSTDRVKTGNTIYF. In DNA form, the CDR3 reads TGTGCCAGCAGTACGGACAGGGTGAAGACTGGAAACACCATATATTTT.

The chain carries TRBV27 and TRBJ2-7; D is perhaps TRBD2 (6 bases). The germline V and J ends were trimmed by 3 bases and 6 bases, with 24 bases remaining between them. The CDR3 has 17 residues. Looked up from germline, CDR1 is MNHEY and CDR2 is SMNVEV (reference sequence). The CDR3 nucleotides read TGTGCCAGCAGTTTCTTGGGTAGCGGTGGGACCGAATCCGAGCAGTACTTC. Its protein is CASSFLGSGGTESEQYF.

The chain couples TRBV5-6 to TRBJ2-3; 7 bases line up with TRBD2. V trimming: 4 bases; J trimming: 1 base; junction bases outside the gene matches: 6. The CDR3 has 15 amino acids. Germline loops: CDR1 SGHDT, CDR2 YYEEEE. In nucleotides, the CDR3 is TGTGCCAGCAGCCATCCCCTAGCGGGCACAGATACGCAGTATTTT. Its protein product is CASSHPLAGTDTQYF.

This clonotype was counted ten times or more. The rearrangement links TRBV12-3 or TRBV12-4 to TRBJ2-7, with 8 bases identical to TRBD1. The CDR3 is made up of 15 amino acids. The V and J ends lost 5 bases and 3 bases, in that order; junction bases with no gene match: 9. The CDR3 protein is CASSTGQAGRYEQYF. The CDR3 DNA sequence: TGTGCCAGCAGTACGGGACAGGCGGGGCGCTACGAGCAGTACTTC.

The chain's CDR3 is CSADGQGTNGYTF. The DNA of the CDR3 is TGCAGTGCGGACGGACAGGGGACGAATGGCTACACCTTC. V and J are TRBV20-1 and TRBJ1-2; 9 nucleotides align to TRBD1. J was trimmed by 6 bases and V by 6 bases; bases with no gene match: 8. This CDR3 has 13 residues. The germline gives CDR1 DFQATT, CDR2 SNEGSKA (reference sequence).

The chain is built from TRBV2 and TRBJ1-1; D is perhaps TRBD1 (5 bases). Trimming removed 11 bases from V and 7 bases from J, with 23 bases in between. There are 14 residues in the CDR3. Germline loops: CDR1 SNHLY, CDR2 FYNNEI. The CDR3 nucleotides are TGTGCCCCGGCGGGCAGGGACCAATCTAATGAAGCTTTCTTT. This sequence encodes CAPAGRDQSNEAFF.

This clonotype was counted between two and nine times. V is TRBV29-1 and J is TRBJ2-6; no clear D gene. This CDR3 contains 13 residues. V lost 5 bases, J lost 0 bases, and 5 bases lay in between. Germline V lookup: CDR1 SQVTM, CDR2 ANQGSEA. In DNA form, the CDR3 reads TGCAGCGTTCGAAGCTCTGGGGCCAACGTCCTGACTTTC. Protein sequence: CSVRSSGANVLTF. The variable domain in full, completed from reference TRBV29-1 and TRBJ2-6, reads SAVISQKPSRDICQRGTSLTIQCQVDSQVTMMFWYRQQPGQSLTLIATANQGSEATYESGFVIDKFPISRPNLTFSTLTVSNMSPEDSSIYLCSVRSSGANVLTFGAGSRLTVL.

Comments on this clonotype: A much larger clone sits a single nucleotide away, making a read error possible. The genes are TRBV29-1 and TRBJ1-1; D is undetermined. This CDR3 region has 11 residues. Germline V lookup: CDR1 SQVTM, CDR2 ANQGSEA. In DNA form, the CDR3 reads TGCAGCGTTGTACACAACACTGAAGCTTTATTT. This codes for CSVVHNTEALF.

This chain joins TRBV27 and TRBJ2-7, with 9 bases fitting TRBD1. The CDR3 is 14 amino acids. Trimming took 1 base from V and 5 from J; bases not matched to a gene: 3. CDR1 MNHEY and CDR2 SMNVEV come from the germline V gene (reference sequence). CDR3 in amino acids: CASSLLQGADEQYF. The CDR3 DNA sequence: TGTGCCAGCAGTTTATTACAGGGGGCGGACGAGCAGTACTTC.

This clonotype was detected a few times. This rearrangement joins TRBV4-3 to TRBJ1-1; the D is unclear. Deletions cut 1 base from V and 1 base from J, with 10 bases between. Germline CDR1 and CDR2: LGHNA and YSLEER. The CDR3 runs to 15 residues. This CDR3 reads CASSQGNWANTEAFF. CDR3 DNA sequence: TGCGCCAGCAGCCAAGGGAACTGGGCGAACACTGAAGCTTTCTTT.

The rearrangement joins TRBV11-3 to TRBJ1-1, with D possibly matching TRBD1 (5 bases). The germline V gene has CDR1 SGHNT and CDR2 YENEEA. CDR3 size: 12 residues. Trimming took 8 bases from V and 3 from J, leaving 10 bases between them. Here the CDR3 DNA reads TGTGCCAGCGGGACGGCCCACACTGAAGCTTTCTTT. This sequence encodes CASGTAHTEAFF.

As concerns this clonotype: At one end, the junction sequence differs from germline, possibly due to a read error. The chain is built from TRBV20-1 and TRBJ2-1; TRBD2 matches at 10 bases. This CDR3 spans 16 amino acids. Germline V gives CDR1 DFQATT, CDR2 SNEGSKA (reference sequence). The CDR3 bases are TGCAGTGCTAGATCACGGACTAGCGGACTCTACAATGAGCAGTCCTTC. Translated, it gives CSARSRTSGLYNEQSF.

The chain joins TRBV6-6 to TRBJ1-1, with a weak D call TRBD1 (5 bases). Germline V gene lookup returns CDR1 MNHNY and CDR2 SVGAGI (reference sequence). There are 17 residues in the CDR3. V lost 6 bases and J 4 bases, leaving 24 bases between the germline ends. CDR3 sequence (DNA): TGTGCCAGCAGCTCAGCTTGGAGAGGGGCCAGCCTCACTGAAGCTTTCTTT. Amino acids: CASSSAWRGASLTEAFF.

The chain is built from TRBV6-6 and TRBJ1-5; the D gene is possibly TRBD1 (6 bases). Germline CDR1 reads MNHNY; CDR2 reads SVGAGI (reference sequence). The V end was cut by 6 bases, the J end by 5 bases, with 20 bases between. CDR3 length: 16 amino acids. The CDR3 DNA reads as TGTGCCAGCAGCATCCGAGGGGGGGAGGTCGATCAGCCCCAGCATTTT. It encodes CASSIRGGEVDQPQHF.

The chain has TRBV12-3 or TRBV12-4 and TRBJ1-1; no definite D call. The V gene lost 8 bases and the J gene lost 10 bases, with 14 bases spanning the gap. The CDR3 consists of 11 residues. The CDR3 loop is CASGHEGGAFF. The CDR3 DNA reads TGTGCCAGCGGCCACGAGGGAGGAGCTTTCTTT.

V gene TRBV7-6 combines with J gene TRBJ1-1; a weak D match, TRBD1 (5 bases). Germline V gene data show CDR1 as SGHVS and CDR2 as FNYEAQ. The CDR3 is made up of 14 amino acids. Trimming pared 0 bases from V and 7 bases from J, leaving 12 bases between. CDR3: CASSLAGPENEAFF. DNA for the CDR3: TGTGCCAGCAGCTTAGCGGGACCCGAAAATGAAGCTTTCTTT.

The sample holds one count of this clonotype. DNA for the CDR3: TGTGCCAGCAGCCTCCCTTTCGGCCTCACAGATACGCAGTATTTT. Amino acids: CASSLPFGLTDTQYF. The chain carries TRBV7-9 and TRBJ2-3; D gene ambiguous. This CDR3 region has 15 residues. Germline V gene data show CDR1 as SEHNR and CDR2 as FQNEAQ (reference sequence). V lost 5 bases and J lost 2, with 14 bases in between. Filled out from reference TRBV7-9 and TRBJ2-3, the complete variable domain reads DTGVSQNPRHKITKRGQNVTFRCDPISEHNRLYWYRQTLGQGPEFLTYFQNEAQLEKSRLLSDRFSAERPKGSFSTLEIQRTEQGDSAMYLCASSLPFGLTDTQYFGPGTRLTVL.

The rearrangement uses TRBV5-1 and TRBJ2-7, with D perhaps TRBD1 (5 bases). Germline V gene sequence: CDR1 SGHRS, CDR2 YFSETQ. Trimming removed 6 bases from V and 5 bases from J, with 18 bases in between. The CDR3 runs 14 residues. The CDR3 spells CASTRDSPSDEQYF. CDR3 sequence (DNA): TGCGCCAGCACCAGAGACAGCCCCAGTGACGAGCAGTACTTC. The full variable domain, with the rest looked up from reference TRBV5-1 and TRBJ2-7, is KAGVTQTPRYLIKTRGQQVTLSCSPISGHRSVSWYQQTPGQGLQFLFEYFSETQRNKGNFPGRFSGRQFSNSRSEMNVSTLELGDSALYLCASTRDSPSDEQYFGPGTRLTVT.

There are a few counts of this clonotype. This rearrangement joins TRBV28 to TRBJ1-2; D is ambiguous. From germline, CDR1 is MDHEN and CDR2 SYDVKM. This CDR3 region has 15 residues. Trimming shortened V by 5 bases and J by 3 bases, and 16 bases separated the two germline ends. CDR3 loop: CASSTWEGDYYGYTF. The DNA of the CDR3 is TGTGCCAGCAGTACTTGGGAGGGAGACTACTATGGCTACACCTTC.